The following is a TCR beta chain sequence with its context. No antigen is known for it. Sequence at one end of the junction differs from germline and may be a read error. Germline values: CDR1 MNHEY, CDR2 SVGAGI. The CDR3 loop spans 14 amino acids. Co-extracted RNA and DNA came from roughly 20-30 mg of unsorted bulk tissue. Resection treated the patients' primary liver carcinoma. These data come from a study of tumor-infiltrating lymphocytes in primary liver carcinoma. Study overall: All lesions had stage T1-T3 N0M0 and about 4 to 10 cm widths. Study-level findings and limits: Tumors had a top-250-clone fraction that was significantly higher than blood (p = 0.039). Pairs comparing tumor with adjacent tissue or blood overlapped less than pairs drawn from tumor regions.

A constant-region primer served to make TCR beta cDNA from roughly 500 ng total RNA. Employing slightly modified ARM-PCR, three nested multiplex PCR rounds were run, and these gave rise to the TCR beta libraries. The first two PCR rounds used TRBV1-TRBV30 primers with a Cbeta primer, approximately 10 cycles each. MiXCR, applied by TCRdb to the multiplex PCR reads, yields one record per CDR3 protein. The sample shows about 21,000 distinct CDR3 sequences, almost 80% of them seen only once. V usage is TRBV6-5 and J usage is TRBJ1-6; D remains unclear. The sequence came from a woman in her 30s with primary liver carcinoma and hepatitis B virus infection. Sequencing input: liver tumor tissue from sampling region 1. As to subset: tumor region T1, superior pole. In nucleotides, the CDR3 is TGTGTCAGCACCAAATGGTCGGGCGAGTCACTCCTCCACTTT. It encodes CVSTKWSGESLLHF.